Below are 17 T cell receptor beta chains sequenced from a single sample in a study of T cell changes during pregnancy in multiple sclerosis. Produced via immunoSEQ multiplex PCR; TCRdb's table is partial and in-frame only. The sample includes 90,000 to 100,000 clones, more than 85% seen only once; the top ten take more than 1.5%. The sequencing used peripheral blood, collected in the first trimester of pregnancy. These receptors all stem from a female donor with multiple sclerosis, enrolled in a pregnancy study.

The J gene is TRBJ2-7, the V gene TRBV18, with D unclear. Looked up from germline, CDR1 is KGHSH and CDR2 is LQKENI. V gave up 3 bases and J gave up 6 bases, with 12 bases separating them. The CDR3 has 13 amino acids. CDR3 DNA sequence: TGTGCCAGCTCACCCCTTAGTGTCTCCGAGCAGTACTTC. Translating gives CASSPLSVSEQYF.

This chain connects TRBV11-3 to TRBJ2-1; 9 bases match TRBD2. Trimming took 5 bases from V and 4 from J; bases not matched to a gene: 6. Germline CDR1 and CDR2: SGHNT and YENEEA. There are 15 residues in the CDR3. The CDR3 DNA reads as TGTGCCAGCAGCCCTGGGCTAGCGGGATACAATGAGCAGTTCTTC. Translation gives CASSPGLAGYNEQFF.

J is TRBJ2-3 and V is TRBV19; D is uncertain. CDR1 and CDR2 from the germline V gene are LNHDA and SQIVND (reference sequence). V gave up 7 bases and J gave up 0 bases, with 17 bases separating them. The CDR3 consists of 16 residues. The CDR3 here is CASTNLRVRSTDTQYF. The CDR3 DNA follows: TGTGCCAGTACCAATCTACGGGTACGAAGCACAGATACGCAGTATTTT.

The J gene is TRBJ1-4, the V gene TRBV5-1; TRBD1 agrees at 7 bases. V shed 5 bases and J 2 bases; nucleotides not matched to a gene: 9. From germline, CDR1 is SGHRS and CDR2 YFSETQ. The CDR3 is made up of 16 amino acids. CDR3 sequence reads: CASRLTTGVTNEKLFF. In nucleotides, the CDR3 is TGCGCCAGCAGATTAACTACAGGGGTCACTAATGAAAAACTGTTTTTT. The variable domain in full, with the rest retrieved from reference TRBV5-1 and TRBJ1-4, is KAGVTQTPRYLIKTRGQQVTLSCSPISGHRSVSWYQQTPGQGLQFLFEYFSETQRNKGNFPGRFSGRQFSNSRSEMNVSTLELGDSALYLCASRLTTGVTNEKLFFGSGTQLSVL.

This clone was counted a single time. The V gene is TRBV6-1, the J gene TRBJ2-7, with D unclear. The CDR3 spans 10 residues. Trimming removed 6 bases from V and 6 bases from J, with 6 bases in between. The germline gives CDR1 MNHNS, CDR2 SASEGT. The CDR3 DNA reads TGTGCCAGCAGGCTACGCGAGCAGTACTTC. This encodes CASRLREQYF.

The CDR3 sequence is CASTQRTSETDTQYF. For the CDR3, the DNA is TGTGCCAGCACCCAGCGGACTAGCGAGACAGATACGCAGTATTTT. J is TRBJ2-3 and V is TRBV7-2; 9 nucleotides agree with TRBD2. This CDR3 is built from 15 residues. Germline lookup yields CDR1 SGHTA and CDR2 FQGNSA. V was pared by 7 bases and J by 3 bases, with 8 bases of the junction left unmatched.

The CDR3 DNA reads as TGTGCCAGCTCGACAGGGGGCGCGGAAAAACTGTTTTTT. Encoded protein: CASSTGGAEKLFF. The chain employs TRBV19 and TRBJ1-4, with TRBD1 identical over 10 bases. Germline trimming cut 9 bases from V and 8 bases from J; bases unmatched to any gene: 6. Per the germline V gene, CDR1 is LNHDA and CDR2 is SQIVND (reference sequence). This CDR3 is 13 amino acids long.

The chain employs TRBV2 and TRBJ1-4; TRBD1 matches at 8 bases. Germline V gene data show CDR1 as SNHLY and CDR2 as FYNNEI. Losses at the gene ends were 6 bases for V and 8 bases for J; bases not matched to a gene: 11. The CDR3 extends over 15 amino acids. The CDR3 DNA is TGTGCCAGCAGGAGTTGGGGACAGGATCACGAAAAACTGTTTTTT. Its protein product is CASRSWGQDHEKLFF. The full variable domain, completed using reference TRBV2 and TRBJ1-4, is EPEVTQTPSHQVTQMGQEVILRCVPISNHLYFYWYRQILGQKVEFLVSFYNNEISEKSEIFDDQFSVERPDGSNFTLKIRSTKLEDSAMYFCASRSWGQDHEKLFFGSGTQLSVL.

Only one count was recorded for this clone. This chain joins TRBV28 and TRBJ2-5, with no clear D. There are 12 residues in the CDR3. V was pared by 5 bases and J by 5 bases, with 9 bases between. CDR1 is MDHEN and CDR2 is SYDVKM in the germline V gene. CDR3 sequence (DNA): TGTGCCAGCAGTAGTTTCCAGGAGACCCAGTACTTC. This sequence encodes CASSSFQETQYF. The full variable domain, with the rest looked up from reference TRBV28 and TRBJ2-5, is DVKVTQSSRYLVKRTGEKVFLECVQDMDHENMFWYRQDPGLGLRLIYFSYDVKMKEKGDIPEGYSVSREKKERFSLILESASTNQTSMYLCASSSFQETQYFGPGTRLLVL.

The genes are TRBV9 and TRBJ2-1; D might be TRBD2 (5 bases). This CDR3 spans 16 amino acids. Germline CDR1 and CDR2: SGDLS and YYNGEE. V gave up 0 bases and J gave up 1 base, with 11 bases separating them. DNA of the CDR3: TGTGCCAGCAGCGTAGTTTCTAGCAGATCCTACAATGAGCAGTTCTTC. Its translation: CASSVVSSRSYNEQFF.

The chain has TRBV5-1 and TRBJ2-2; 10 bases map to TRBD1. CDR1 is SGHRS and CDR2 is YFSETQ in the germline V gene. CDR3 length: 15 amino acids. After removal of 6 bases from V and 4 bases from J, the junction contained 6 bases not matched to a gene. The CDR3, as DNA: TGCGCCAGCACGACAGGGGGCGCCGGCACCGGGGAGCTGTTTTTT. Its translation is CASTTGGAGTGELFF.

The chain combines TRBV27 with TRBJ2-2; 12 positions match TRBD2. The CDR3 is 18 residues long. Germline V gives CDR1 MNHEY, CDR2 SMNVEV (reference sequence). With 4 bases clipped from V and 4 bases from J, the junction kept 10 bases outside the gene matches. The CDR3 spells CASSSPTSGRAGTGELFF. The DNA of the CDR3 is TGTGCCAGCAGTTCCCCGACTAGCGGGAGAGCGGGCACCGGGGAGCTGTTTTTT.

This clone was observed a few times. J is TRBJ1-3 and V is TRBV11-3; D is uncertain. From germline, CDR1 is SGHNT and CDR2 YENEEA. The CDR3 contains 13 residues. Deletions cut 3 bases from V and 2 bases from J, with 5 bases between. Here the CDR3 reads CASSFGTGNTIYF. CDR3 nucleotides: TGTGCCAGCAGCTTCGGGACTGGAAACACCATATATTTT.

This chain joins TRBV5-1 and TRBJ2-2, with TRBD2 matching 9 bases. The CDR3 runs 15 residues. V shed 4 bases and J 5 bases; nucleotides not matched to a gene: 6. Germline assignment: CDR1 SGHRS and CDR2 YFSETQ. The DNA for the CDR3 is TGCGCCAGCAGCGCGGATCTAGCGGGAACCGGGGAGCTGTTTTTT. Protein sequence: CASSADLAGTGELFF.

This clone has a single count. The chain links TRBV19 to TRBJ2-7; D possibly corresponds to TRBD2 (6 bases). Trimming left V 5 bases short and J 3 bases short, with 8 bases between. The CDR3 has 12 amino acids. Germline CDR1 LNHDA, CDR2 SQIVND (reference sequence). CDR3 DNA sequence: TGTGCCAGTAGTCAGGAGGGCTACGAGCAGTACTTC. It specifies CASSQEGYEQYF.

The rearrangement links TRBV4-3 to TRBJ2-1; the D gene is possibly TRBD2 (6 bases). Germline V gene data show CDR1 as LGHNA and CDR2 as YSLEER. Deletions cut 1 base from V and 6 bases from J, with 16 bases between. The CDR3 sequence is 16 residues long. The DNA of the CDR3 is TGCGCCAGCAGCCAAGTCCCCGTCCTGGGGGGCAATGAGCAGTTCTTC. Translating gives CASSQVPVLGGNEQFF.

This chain connects TRBV27 to TRBJ2-1, with 9 bases aligning to TRBD2. The CDR3 runs 12 residues. V shed 4 bases and J 13 bases; nucleotides not matched to a gene: 5. From germline, CDR1 is MNHEY and CDR2 SMNVEV (reference sequence). The CDR3 DNA reads TGTGCCAGCAGTTCGACTAGCGGCCCTCAGTTCTTC. Translated, it gives CASSSTSGPQFF.